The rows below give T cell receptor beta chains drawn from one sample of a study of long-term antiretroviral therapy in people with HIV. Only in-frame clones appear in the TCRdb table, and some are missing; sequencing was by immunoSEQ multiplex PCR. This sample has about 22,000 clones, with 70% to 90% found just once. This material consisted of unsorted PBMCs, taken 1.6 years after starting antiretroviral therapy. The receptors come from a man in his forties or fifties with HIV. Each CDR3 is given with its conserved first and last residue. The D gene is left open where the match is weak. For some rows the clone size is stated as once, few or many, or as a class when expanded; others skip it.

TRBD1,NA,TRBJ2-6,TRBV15,CATSREGQGGTGANVLTF,TGTGCCACCAGCAGAGAAGGACAGGGTGGAACTGGGGCCAACGTCCTGACTTTC
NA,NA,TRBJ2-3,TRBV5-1,CASSLAGVRTDTQYF,TGCGCCAGCAGCTTGGCAGGGGTGCGCACAGATACGCAGTATTTT
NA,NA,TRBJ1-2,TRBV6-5,CASSPWAGYGYTF,TGTGCCAGCAGCCCCTGGGCTGGCTATGGCTACACCTTC
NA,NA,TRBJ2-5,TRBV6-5,CASSWDWNFGTQYF,TGTGCCAGCAGCTGGGACTGGAACTTCGGGACCCAGTACTTC
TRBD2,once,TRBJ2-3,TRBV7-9,CASSTRTSGESDTQYF,TGTGCCAGCAGCACCCGGACTAGCGGAGAGTCAGATACGCAGTATTTT
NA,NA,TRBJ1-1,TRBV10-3,CAISESMVGEYTEAFF,TGTGCCATCAGTGAGTCGATGGTAGGGGAATACACTGAAGCTTTCTTT
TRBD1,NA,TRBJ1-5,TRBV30,CAWSAGQGDQPQHF,TGTGCCTGGAGTGCAGGACAGGGGGATCAGCCCCAGCATTTT
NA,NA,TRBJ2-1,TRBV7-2,CASRTDSYNEQFF,TGTGCCAGCAGGACAGATTCCTACAATGAGCAGTTCTTC
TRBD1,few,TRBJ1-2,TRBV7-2,CASSLNLQGAYGYTF,TGTGCCAGCAGCCTTAACCTCCAGGGGGCCTATGGCTACACCTTC
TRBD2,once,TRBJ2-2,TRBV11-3,CASSLWGLAGGPAGELFF,TGTGCCAGCAGCCTCTGGGGACTAGCGGGAGGGCCGGCCGGGGAGCTGTTTTTT
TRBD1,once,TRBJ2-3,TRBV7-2,CASSQGTGGTDTQYF,TGTGCCAGCAGCCAGGGGACAGGAGGCACAGATACGCAGTATTTT
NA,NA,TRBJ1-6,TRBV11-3,CASSLTAYNSPLHF,TGTGCCAGCAGCTTAACAGCCTATAATTCACCCCTCCACTTT
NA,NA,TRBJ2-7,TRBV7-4,CASSLAYYEQYF,TGTGCCAGCAGCTTAGCTTACTACGAGCAGTACTTC
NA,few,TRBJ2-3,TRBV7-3,CASSSGQLRDTQYF,TGTGCCAGCAGCTCTGGGCAGTTGAGGGATACGCAGTATTTT
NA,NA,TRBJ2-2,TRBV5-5,CASSWDPNTGELFF,TGTGCCAGCAGCTGGGACCCTAACACCGGGGAGCTGTTTTTT
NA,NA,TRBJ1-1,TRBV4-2,CASSQEGTQGRNTEAFF,TGTGCCAGCAGCCAAGAGGGTACCCAGGGTAGGAACACTGAAGCTTTCTTT
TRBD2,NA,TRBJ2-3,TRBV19,CASSLRGLAGVLGTDTQYF,TGTGCCAGTAGTCTTCGAGGACTAGCGGGAGTTTTGGGCACAGATACGCAGTATTTT
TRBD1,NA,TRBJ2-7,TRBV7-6,CASSLETGDSYEQYF,TGTGCCAGCAGCTTAGAGACAGGGGACTCCTACGAGCAGTACTTC
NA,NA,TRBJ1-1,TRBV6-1,CASSGWGSGTEAFF,TGTGCCAGCAGTGGATGGGGGTCGGGCACTGAAGCTTTCTTT
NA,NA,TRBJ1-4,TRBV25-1,CASSMGANEKLFF,TGTGCCAGCAGTATGGGGGCAAATGAAAAACTGTTTTTT
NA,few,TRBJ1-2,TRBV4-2,CASSQGVQGALNYGYTF,TGTGCCAGCAGCCAAGGTGTCCAAGGGGCCCTTAACTATGGCTACACCTTC
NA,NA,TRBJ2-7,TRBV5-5,CASSPPGPAEQYF,TGTGCCAGCAGCCCCCCGGGTCCCGCCGAGCAGTACTTC
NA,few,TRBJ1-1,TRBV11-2,CASSLIGEAFF,TGTGCCAGCAGCTTAATCGGTGAAGCTTTCTTT
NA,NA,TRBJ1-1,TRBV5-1,CASSSQGAYTEAFF,TGCGCCAGCAGCAGTCAGGGAGCATACACTGAAGCTTTCTTT
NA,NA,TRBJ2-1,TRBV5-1,CASSSDAYNEQFF,TGCGCCAGCAGCTCCGATGCTTACAATGAGCAGTTCTTC
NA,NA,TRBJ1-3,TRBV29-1,CSVKGFSVSGNTIYF,TGCAGCGTTAAGGGGTTTTCAGTCTCTGGAAACACCATATATTTT
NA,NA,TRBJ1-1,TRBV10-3,CAIRTDRNTEAFF,TGTGCCATCAGAACGGACAGGAACACTGAAGCTTTCTTT
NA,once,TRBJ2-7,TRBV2,CASSDSGGGGHEQYF,TGTGCCAGCAGTGATTCAGGGGGGGGTGGCCACGAGCAGTACTTC
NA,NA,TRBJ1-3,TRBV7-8,CASSPAGRYSGNTIYF,TGTGCCAGCAGCCCGGCCGGAAGGTACTCTGGAAACACCATATATTTT
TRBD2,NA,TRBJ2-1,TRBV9,CASSALAGGDNEQFF,TGTGCCAGCAGCGCGCTAGCGGGGGGTGACAATGAGCAGTTCTTC
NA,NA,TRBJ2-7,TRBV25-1,CASSGSAWGYEQYF,TGTGCCAGCAGTGGGTCGGCGTGGGGCTACGAGCAGTACTTC
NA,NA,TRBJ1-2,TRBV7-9,CASRTSTDLYGYTF,TGTGCCAGCAGGACATCGACAGACCTCTATGGCTACACCTTC